A single sample gave rise to the 9 T cell receptor beta chains below, sequenced in a study of T-cell memory formation after mild COVID-19. A single record per CDR3 protein comes from TCRdb applying MiXCR to the 5' RACE reads. The data hold 390,000 or so distinct CDR3 sequences, with roughly 15% observed a single time. Material for sequencing was PBMCs or a T cell subset sorted from them (not recorded which). All receptors come from a man aged 18 to 30 who had mild COVID-19 (a few samples of this study predate the infection). Cell type and time point are not known.

This clonotype turned up a few times. The rearrangement links TRBV12-3 or TRBV12-4 to TRBJ1-3; D is unresolved. V lost 4 bases and J 0 bases, leaving 13 bases between the germline ends. The CDR3 runs to 16 residues. In DNA, the CDR3 is TGTGCCAGCAGTTCCTGGGGTCTCATCTCTGGAAACACCATATATTTT. Protein product: CASSSWGLISGNTIYF.

This clonotype has a handful of counts. The V and J genes are TRBV5-5 and TRBJ1-1, with D unclear. The V end lost 4 bases, the J end lost 3 bases, and 7 bases lay between the germline ends. In germline, CDR1 is SGHKS, CDR2 YYEKEE (reference sequence). This CDR3 has 12 amino acids. CDR3 DNA: TGTGCCAGCAGCATAGCCCACACTGAAGCTTTCTTT. Protein: CASSIAHTEAFF.

This clonotype was recorded a few times. The J gene is TRBJ2-5, the V gene TRBV6-6; 16 nucleotides line up with TRBD2. Losses at the gene ends were 4 bases for V and 5 bases for J; bases not matched to a gene: 4. Germline V gives CDR1 MNHNY, CDR2 SVGAGI (reference sequence). CDR3 size: 16 residues. The CDR3 loop is CASSSGTSGGAETQYF. CDR3 bases: TGTGCCAGCAGTTCCGGGACTAGCGGGGGGGCGGAGACCCAGTACTTC.

This clonotype was picked up a small number of times. The chain uses TRBV7-8 and TRBJ2-1; D is unclear. The CDR3 runs 13 residues. The germline V gene encodes CDR1 SGHVS and CDR2 FQNEAQ. V lost 1 base and J 5 bases, leaving 6 bases between the germline ends. The DNA of the CDR3 is TGTGCCAGCAGCTTAGAAGCGAACAATGAGCAGTTCTTC. Translation gives CASSLEANNEQFF.

V is TRBV5-6 and J is TRBJ1-2; D unclear. The CDR3 has 14 amino acids. V dropped 4 bases and J dropped 3 bases, with 13 bases sitting between them. Germline V gives CDR1 SGHDT, CDR2 YYEEEE. The CDR3 is CASSPTGNYYGYTF. In DNA form, the CDR3 reads TGTGCCAGCAGCCCTACCGGGAATTACTATGGCTACACCTTC.

This clonotype was seen at least ten times. V and J are TRBV11-2 and TRBJ2-3, with TRBD2 identical over 9 bases. With V trimmed by 1 base and J by 13 bases, 6 bases remained unmatched. The length of the CDR3 is 13 residues. The V gene's germline CDR1 is SGHAT and CDR2 FQNNGV. The CDR3 loop reads CASSLGTRTSEYF. The DNA of the CDR3 is TGTGCCAGCAGCTTAGGGACTCGGACTAGCGAGTATTTT.

Ten or more counts support this clonotype. The CDR3 nucleotides read TGTGCCAGCAGCTTAACCAGCGGGGGGCTAGTAGAGACCCAGTACTTC. Its translation: CASSLTSGGLVETQYF. The chain combines TRBV7-2 with TRBJ2-5; 9 positions match TRBD2. The CDR3 contains 16 residues. The germline CDR1 and CDR2 sequences are SGHTA and FQGNSA. The ends lost 2 bases at V and 4 bases at J; junction bases unmatched: 8. The full variable domain, in which reference TRBV7-2 and TRBJ2-5 provide the parts outside the CDR3, is GAGVSQSPSNKVTEKGKDVELRCDPISGHTALYWYRQSLGQGLEFLIYFQGNSAPDKSGLPSDRFSAERTGGSVSTLTIQRTQQEDSAVYLCASSLTSGGLVETQYFGPGTRLLVL.

This clonotype turned up a few times. This chain connects TRBV7-8 to TRBJ1-3; no definite D call. Germline V CDR1 and CDR2: SGHVS, FQNEAQ. There are 15 residues in the CDR3. V shed 5 bases and J shed 14 bases, with 25 bases lying between them. CDR3 loop: CASSRTAAPYPALYF. The CDR3 region has the DNA TGTGCCAGCAGCCGGACCGCCGCCCCTTATCCTGCGCTATATTTT. Drawing the rest from reference TRBV7-8 and TRBJ1-3, the complete variable domain is GAGVSQSPRYKVAKRGQDVALRCDPISGHVSLFWYQQALGQGPEFLTYFQNEAQLDKSGLPSDRFFAERPEGSVSTLKIQRTQQEDSAVYLCASSRTAAPYPALYFGEGSWLTVV.

This clonotype was observed a few times. V and J are TRBV15 and TRBJ2-1, with no clear D. This CDR3 has 15 amino acids. CDR1 and CDR2 from the germline V gene are LNHNV and YYDKDF (reference sequence). With 1 base removed from V and 4 bases from J, the gap between germline ends came to 11 bases. The CDR3 spells CATSRGSLLYNEQFF. CDR3 coding DNA: TGTGCCACCAGCAGAGGCAGTCTCCTATACAATGAGCAGTTCTTC.